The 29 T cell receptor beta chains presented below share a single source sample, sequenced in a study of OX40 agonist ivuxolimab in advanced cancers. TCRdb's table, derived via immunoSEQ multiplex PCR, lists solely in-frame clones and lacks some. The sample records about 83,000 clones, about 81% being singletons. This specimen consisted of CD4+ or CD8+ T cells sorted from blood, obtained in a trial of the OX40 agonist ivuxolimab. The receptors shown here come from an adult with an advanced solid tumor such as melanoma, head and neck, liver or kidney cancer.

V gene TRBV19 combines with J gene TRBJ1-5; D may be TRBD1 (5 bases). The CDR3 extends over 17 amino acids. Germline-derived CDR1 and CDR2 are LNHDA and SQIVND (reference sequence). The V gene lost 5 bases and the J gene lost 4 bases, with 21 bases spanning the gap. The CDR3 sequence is CASSPGPFTRTNQPQHF. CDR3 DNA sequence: TGTGCCAGTAGTCCGGGACCGTTCACCCGTACGAATCAGCCCCAGCATTTT.

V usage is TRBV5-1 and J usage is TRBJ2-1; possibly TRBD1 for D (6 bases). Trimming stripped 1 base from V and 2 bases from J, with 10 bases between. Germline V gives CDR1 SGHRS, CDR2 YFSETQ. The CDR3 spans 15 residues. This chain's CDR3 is CASSLQGSPYNEQFF. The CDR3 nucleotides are TGCGCCAGCAGCTTGCAGGGGTCCCCCTACAATGAGCAGTTCTTC.

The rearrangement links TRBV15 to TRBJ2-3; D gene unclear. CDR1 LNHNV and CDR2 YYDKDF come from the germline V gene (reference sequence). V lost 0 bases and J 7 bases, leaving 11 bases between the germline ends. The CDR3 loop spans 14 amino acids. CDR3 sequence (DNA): TGTGCCACCAGCAGAGATGTCGGTGAATATACGCAGTATTTT. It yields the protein CATSRDVGEYTQYF.

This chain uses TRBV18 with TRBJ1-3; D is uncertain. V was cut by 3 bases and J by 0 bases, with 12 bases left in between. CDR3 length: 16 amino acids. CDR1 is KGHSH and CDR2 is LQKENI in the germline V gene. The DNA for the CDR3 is TGTGCCAGCTCACCGGGAGGCAGGAGCTCTGGAAACACCATATATTTT. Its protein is CASSPGGRSSGNTIYF.

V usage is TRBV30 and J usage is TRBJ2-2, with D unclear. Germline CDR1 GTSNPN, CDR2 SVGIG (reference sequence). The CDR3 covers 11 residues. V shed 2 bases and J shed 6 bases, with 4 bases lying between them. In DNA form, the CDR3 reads TGTGCCTGGAGTCGACCCGGGGAGCTGTTTTTT. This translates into CAWSRPGELFF. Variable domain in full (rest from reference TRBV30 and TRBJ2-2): SQTIHQWPATLVQPVGSPLSLECTVEGTSNPNLYWYRQAAGRGLQLLFYSVGIGQISSEVPQNLSASRPQDRQFILSSKKLLLSDSGFYLCAWSRPGELFFGEGSRLTVL.

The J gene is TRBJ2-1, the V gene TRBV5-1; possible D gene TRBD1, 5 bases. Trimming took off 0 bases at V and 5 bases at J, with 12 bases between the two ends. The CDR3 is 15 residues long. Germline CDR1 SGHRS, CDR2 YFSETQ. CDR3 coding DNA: TGCGCCAGCAGCTTGGGGCAGGGTAGCCACAATGAGCAGTTCTTC. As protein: CASSLGQGSHNEQFF. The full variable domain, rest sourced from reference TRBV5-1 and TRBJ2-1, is KAGVTQTPRYLIKTRGQQVTLSCSPISGHRSVSWYQQTPGQGLQFLFEYFSETQRNKGNFPGRFSGRQFSNSRSEMNVSTLELGDSALYLCASSLGQGSHNEQFFGPGTRLTVL.

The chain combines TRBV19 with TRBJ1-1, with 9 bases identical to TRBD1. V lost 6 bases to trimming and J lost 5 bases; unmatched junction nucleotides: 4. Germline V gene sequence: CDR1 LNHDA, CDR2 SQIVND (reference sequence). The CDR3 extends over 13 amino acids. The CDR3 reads CASRRDRGTEAFF. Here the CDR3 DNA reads TGTGCCAGTAGGAGAGACAGGGGGACTGAAGCTTTCTTT. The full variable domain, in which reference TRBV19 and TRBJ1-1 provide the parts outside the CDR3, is DGGITQSPKYLFRKEGQNVTLSCEQNLNHDAMYWYRQDPGQGLRLIYYSQIVNDFQKGDIAEGYSVSREKKESFPLTVTSAQKNPTAFYLCASRRDRGTEAFFGQGTRLTVV.

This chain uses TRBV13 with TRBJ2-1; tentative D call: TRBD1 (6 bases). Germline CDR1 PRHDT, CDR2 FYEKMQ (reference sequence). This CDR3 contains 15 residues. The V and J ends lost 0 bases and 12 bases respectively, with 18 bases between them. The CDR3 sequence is CASSLGRKGEHLQFF. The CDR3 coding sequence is TGTGCCAGCAGCTTAGGCCGAAAGGGGGAACATTTGCAGTTCTTC.

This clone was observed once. CDR3 amino acids: CASSLVDSYEQYF. The CDR3 DNA follows: TGTGCCAGCAGTTTAGTCGACTCCTACGAGCAGTACTTC. The chain employs TRBV6-6 and TRBJ2-7; no clear D gene. The germline V gene encodes CDR1 MNHNY and CDR2 SVGAGI (reference sequence). Trimming took off 4 bases at V and 0 bases at J, with 7 bases between the two ends. The CDR3 loop spans 13 amino acids.

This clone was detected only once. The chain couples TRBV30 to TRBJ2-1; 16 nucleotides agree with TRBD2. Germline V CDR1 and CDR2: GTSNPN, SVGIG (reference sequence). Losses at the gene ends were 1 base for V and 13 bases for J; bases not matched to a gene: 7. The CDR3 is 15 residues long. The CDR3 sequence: CAWSAKGLAGGRQFF. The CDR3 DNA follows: TGTGCCTGGAGTGCCAAGGGACTAGCGGGGGGGCGACAGTTCTTC.

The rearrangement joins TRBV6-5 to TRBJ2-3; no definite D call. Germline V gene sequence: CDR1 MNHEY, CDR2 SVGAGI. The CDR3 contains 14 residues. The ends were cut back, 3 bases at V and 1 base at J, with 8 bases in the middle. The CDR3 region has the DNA TGTGCCAGCAGTTATCGGCAGGGCACAGATACGCAGTATTTT. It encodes CASSYRQGTDTQYF.

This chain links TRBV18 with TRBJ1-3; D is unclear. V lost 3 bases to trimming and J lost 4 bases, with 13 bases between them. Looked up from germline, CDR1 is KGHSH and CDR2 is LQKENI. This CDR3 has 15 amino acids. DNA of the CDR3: TGTGCCAGCTCACCGTCTCGGGGAGTCGGAAACACCATATATTTT. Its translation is CASSPSRGVGNTIYF.

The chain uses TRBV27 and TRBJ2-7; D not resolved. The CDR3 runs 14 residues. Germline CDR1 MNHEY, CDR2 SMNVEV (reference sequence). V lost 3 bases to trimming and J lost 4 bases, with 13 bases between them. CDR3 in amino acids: CASSFGPSLYEQYF. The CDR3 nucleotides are TGTGCCAGCAGTTTCGGACCGTCCCTTTACGAGCAGTACTTC.

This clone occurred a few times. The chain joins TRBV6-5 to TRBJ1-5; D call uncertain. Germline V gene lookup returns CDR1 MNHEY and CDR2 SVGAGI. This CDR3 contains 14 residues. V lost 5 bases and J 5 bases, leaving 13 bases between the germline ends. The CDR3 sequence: CASSRTSLHQPQHF. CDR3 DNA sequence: TGTGCCAGCAGTCGGACCTCGCTCCATCAGCCCCAGCATTTT.

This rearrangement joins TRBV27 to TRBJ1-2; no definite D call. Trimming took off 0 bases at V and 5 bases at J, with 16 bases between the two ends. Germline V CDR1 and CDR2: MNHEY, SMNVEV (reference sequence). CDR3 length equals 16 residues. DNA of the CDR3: TGTGCCAGCAGTTTATCTCCCCAACCCCATAGGTATGGCTACACCTTC. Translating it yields CASSLSPQPHRYGYTF.

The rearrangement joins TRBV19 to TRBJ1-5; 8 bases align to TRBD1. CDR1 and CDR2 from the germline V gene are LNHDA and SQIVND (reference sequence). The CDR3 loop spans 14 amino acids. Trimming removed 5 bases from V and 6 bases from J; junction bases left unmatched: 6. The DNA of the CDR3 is TGTGCCAGTAGTGCCGGACAGGGCGGTCAGCCCCAGCATTTT. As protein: CASSAGQGGQPQHF.

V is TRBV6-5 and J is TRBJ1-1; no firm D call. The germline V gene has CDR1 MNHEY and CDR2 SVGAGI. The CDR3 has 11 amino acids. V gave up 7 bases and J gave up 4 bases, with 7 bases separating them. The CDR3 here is CASKLGTEAFF. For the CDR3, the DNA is TGTGCCAGCAAGTTAGGCACTGAAGCTTTCTTT.

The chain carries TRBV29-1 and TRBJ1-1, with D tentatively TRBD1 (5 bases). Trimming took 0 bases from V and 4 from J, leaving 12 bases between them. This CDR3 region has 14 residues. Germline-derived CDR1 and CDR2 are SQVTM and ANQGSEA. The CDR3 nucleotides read TGCAGCGTTGAAGATCCCGGCAGGGCCACTGAAGCTTTCTTT. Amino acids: CSVEDPGRATEAFF.

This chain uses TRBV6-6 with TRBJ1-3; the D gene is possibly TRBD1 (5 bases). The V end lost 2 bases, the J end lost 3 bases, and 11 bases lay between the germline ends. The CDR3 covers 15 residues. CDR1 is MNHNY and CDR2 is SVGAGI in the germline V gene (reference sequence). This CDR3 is CASSYEGMGGNTIYF. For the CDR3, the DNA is TGTGCCAGCAGTTACGAGGGGATGGGTGGAAACACCATATATTTT.

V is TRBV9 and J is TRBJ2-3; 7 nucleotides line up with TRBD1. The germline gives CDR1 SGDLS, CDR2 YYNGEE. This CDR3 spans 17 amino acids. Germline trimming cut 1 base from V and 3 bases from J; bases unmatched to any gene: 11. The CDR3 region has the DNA TGTGCCAGCAGCGTATCGACAGGGACCGCCCTTACAGATACGCAGTATTTT. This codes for CASSVSTGTALTDTQYF. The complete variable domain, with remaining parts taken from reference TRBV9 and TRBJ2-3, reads DSGVTQTPKHLITATGQRVTLRCSPRSGDLSVYWYQQSLDQGLQFLIQYYNGEERAKGNILERFSAQQFPDLHSELNLSSLELGDSALYFCASSVSTGTALTDTQYFGPGTRLTVL.

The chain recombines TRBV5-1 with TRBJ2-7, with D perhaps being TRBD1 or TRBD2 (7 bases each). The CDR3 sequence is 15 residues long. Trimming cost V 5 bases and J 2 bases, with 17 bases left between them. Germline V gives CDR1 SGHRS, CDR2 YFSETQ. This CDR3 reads CASRSQGGLTYEQYF. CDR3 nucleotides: TGCGCCAGCAGATCCCAGGGGGGGCTCACCTACGAGCAGTACTTC.

Here the CDR3 DNA reads TGTGCCAGCAGCTTGGGCCAGGCCAGGGCCGAGCAGTACTTC. Translating gives CASSLGQARAEQYF. The rearrangement joins TRBV5-6 to TRBJ2-7; a possible D gene is TRBD1 (5 bases). The CDR3 totals 14 residues. Germline CDR1 SGHDT, CDR2 YYEEEE. V shed 0 bases and J shed 6 bases, with 13 bases lying between them.

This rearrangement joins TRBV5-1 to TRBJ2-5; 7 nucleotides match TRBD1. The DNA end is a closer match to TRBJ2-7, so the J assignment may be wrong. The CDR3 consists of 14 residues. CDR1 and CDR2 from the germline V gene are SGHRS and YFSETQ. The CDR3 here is CASSLNDREDEQYF. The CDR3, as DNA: TGCGCCAGCAGCTTAAATGACAGGGAAGACGAGCAGTACTTC.

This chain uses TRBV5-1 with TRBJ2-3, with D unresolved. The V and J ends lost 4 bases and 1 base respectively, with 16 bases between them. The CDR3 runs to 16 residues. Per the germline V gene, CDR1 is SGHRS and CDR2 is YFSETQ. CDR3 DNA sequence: TGCGCCAGCAGCCCTGGTGTCCAGAGCCGCACAGATACGCAGTATTTT. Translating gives CASSPGVQSRTDTQYF.

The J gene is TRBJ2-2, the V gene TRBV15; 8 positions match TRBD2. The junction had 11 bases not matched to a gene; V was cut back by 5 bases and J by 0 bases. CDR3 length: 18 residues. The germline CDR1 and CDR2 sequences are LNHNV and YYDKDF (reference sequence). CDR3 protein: CATSFGGGLDSNTGELFF. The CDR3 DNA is TGTGCCACCAGCTTCGGAGGGGGACTAGACTCGAACACCGGGGAGCTGTTTTTT. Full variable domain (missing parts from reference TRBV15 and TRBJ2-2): DAMVIQNPRYQVTQFGKPVTLSCSQTLNHNVMYWYQQKSSQAPKLLFHYYDKDFNNEADTPDNFQSRRPNTSFCFLDIRSPGLGDTAMYLCATSFGGGLDSNTGELFFGEGSRLTVL.

This CDR3 reads CAWSVGVSGGYTF. DNA of the CDR3: TGTGCCTGGTCCGTGGGGGTTTCGGGAGGCTACACCTTC. The gene calls are TRBV30 and TRBJ1-2; D perhaps matches TRBD1 (5 bases). V lost 5 bases, J lost 8 bases, and 18 bases lay in between. The germline V gene has CDR1 GTSNPN and CDR2 SVGIG (reference sequence). CDR3 size: 13 residues.

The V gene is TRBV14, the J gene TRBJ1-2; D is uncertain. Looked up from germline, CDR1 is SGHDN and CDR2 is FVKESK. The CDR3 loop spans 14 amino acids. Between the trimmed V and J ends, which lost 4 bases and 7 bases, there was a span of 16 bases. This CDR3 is CASSLRQRAGGYTF. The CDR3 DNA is TGTGCCAGCAGCCTTCGACAAAGGGCAGGTGGCTACACCTTC.

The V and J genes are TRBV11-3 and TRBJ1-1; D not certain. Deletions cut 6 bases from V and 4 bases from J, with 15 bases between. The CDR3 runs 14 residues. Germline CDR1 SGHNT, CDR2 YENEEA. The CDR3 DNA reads TGTGCCAGCAGTCGAATAGGAGGCCTCACTGAAGCTTTCTTT. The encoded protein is CASSRIGGLTEAFF. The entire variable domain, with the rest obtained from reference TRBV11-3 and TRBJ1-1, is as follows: EAGVVQSPRYKIIEKKQPVAFWCNPISGHNTLYWYLQNLGQGPELLIRYENEEAVDDSQLPKDRFSAERLKGVDSTLKIQPAELGDSAVYLCASSRIGGLTEAFFGQGTRLTVV.

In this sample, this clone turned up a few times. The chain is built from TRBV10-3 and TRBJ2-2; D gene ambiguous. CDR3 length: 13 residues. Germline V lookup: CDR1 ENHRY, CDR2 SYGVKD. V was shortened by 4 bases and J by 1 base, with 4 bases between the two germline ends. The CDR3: CAISAGNTGELFF. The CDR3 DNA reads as TGTGCCATCAGTGCTGGGAACACCGGGGAGCTGTTTTTT.